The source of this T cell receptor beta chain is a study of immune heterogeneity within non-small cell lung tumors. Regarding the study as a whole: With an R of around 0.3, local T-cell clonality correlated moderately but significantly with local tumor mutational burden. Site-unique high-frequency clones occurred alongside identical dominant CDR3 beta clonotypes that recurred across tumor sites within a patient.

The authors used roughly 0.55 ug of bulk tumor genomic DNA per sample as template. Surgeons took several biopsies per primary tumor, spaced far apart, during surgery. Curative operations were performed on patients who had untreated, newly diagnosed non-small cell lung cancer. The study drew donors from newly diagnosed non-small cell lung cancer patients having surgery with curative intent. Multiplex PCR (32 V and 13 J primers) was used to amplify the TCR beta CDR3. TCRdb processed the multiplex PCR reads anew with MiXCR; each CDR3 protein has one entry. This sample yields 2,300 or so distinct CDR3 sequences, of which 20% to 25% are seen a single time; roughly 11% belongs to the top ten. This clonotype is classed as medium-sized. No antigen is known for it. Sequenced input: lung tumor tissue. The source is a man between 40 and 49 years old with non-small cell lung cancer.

In DNA, the CDR3 is TGCGCCAGCAGCTTAGGGGGAGGGCCGGGAGAGCAGTACTTC. Its protein is CASSLGGGPGEQYF. The gene calls are TRBV5-1 and TRBJ2-7; the D gene is possibly TRBD2 (7 bases). The CDR3 is 14 residues long. From germline, CDR1 is SGHRS and CDR2 YFSETQ. With 2 bases removed from V and 7 bases from J, the gap between germline ends came to 16 bases.